The present T cell receptor (beta chain) was sequenced within a study of early T cells in non-severe SARS-CoV-2 infection. Looking at the study overall: From unsorted whole blood, bulk RNA was sequenced, and the chains remained unpaired. Study conclusions and caveats: Matching results from VDJdb favored anti-spike CD8 responses, leaving private and CD4 specificities undetected.

Germline V gene data show CDR1 as SGHKS and CDR2 as YYEKEE (reference sequence). The CDR3 sequence is 14 residues long. This clonotype came up a few times. Its antigen is not identified. One end of the junction varies from germline; a read error may be responsible. Individual cDNA molecules carried attached unique molecular identifiers. TCRdb reprocessed the 5' RACE reads with MiXCR, giving one entry per CDR3 protein. The sample holds about 92,000 distinct CDR3 sequences, approximately 14% seen once. The chain couples TRBV5-5 to TRBJ1-2; no firm D call. The receptor comes from an adult who was a healthcare worker with PCR-confirmed SARS-CoV-2 infection or an uninfected control (not recorded which). The sequencing sample was made of whole blood. Here the CDR3 reads CASSLEFIVSGIYF. The CDR3 coding sequence is TGTGCCAGCAGCTTGGAATTTATAGTATCCGGTATCTACTTC.